What follows are 26 T cell receptor beta chains derived from one specimen sequenced in a study of T cells in Graves' hyperthyroidism and ophthalmopathy (dated by TCRdb to between 2018 and 2020). The method was multiplex PCR. The listed sequencing device is Illumina HiSeq 2000. The TCR beta CDR3 regions were amplified from RNA transcripts. The TCR CDR3 was subjected to a first round of RT-PCR using the HTBI primer set and the Qiagen OneStep RT-PCR kit. Clones were called with MiXCR by TCRdb after fastp trimmed the public reads at Q25, and only in-frame beta chains were retained. All rows with the same CDR3 protein become a single entry with the most common DNA and genes. The sample table contains just under 750,000 distinct CDR3 sequences; only one count was recorded for just over 35% of them. The top ten clones comprise 31% of the sample. Sequences were obtained from blood. Every receptor here comes from a woman aged 35 to 49 with Graves' hyperthyroidism.

The chain recombines TRBV9 with TRBJ2-5; perhaps TRBD1 as D (6 bases). The germline V and J ends were trimmed by 0 bases and 5 bases, with 11 bases remaining between them. Germline assignment: CDR1 SGDLS and CDR2 YYNGEE. There are 14 residues in the CDR3. In DNA form, the CDR3 reads TGTGCCAGCAGCGTAGGAGGGGGTATGGAGACCCAGTACTTC. Its translation is CASSVGGGMETQYF.

This clonotype was seen at least ten times. The chain couples TRBV19 to TRBJ1-2; no clear D gene. Germline V lookup: CDR1 LNHDA, CDR2 SQIVND (reference sequence). This CDR3 has 14 residues. Trimming took off 7 bases at V and 8 bases at J, with 20 bases between the two ends. This CDR3 reads CASKLHRSEKGYTF. The CDR3 DNA reads as TGTGCCAGTAAGCTCCACCGCTCCGAGAAAGGCTACACCTTC.

This rearrangement joins TRBV29-1 to TRBJ1-2; D perhaps matches TRBD1 (5 bases). Germline assignment: CDR1 SQVTM and CDR2 ANQGSEA. The length of the CDR3 is 13 residues. V shed 8 bases and J shed 7 bases, with 20 bases lying between them. CDR3 bases: TGCAGCTTGGGGACCCGACGATCGGGTGGCTACACCTTC. Translating gives CSLGTRRSGGYTF.

In this sample, this clonotype turned up a few times. The chain has TRBV2 and TRBJ2-5; TRBD1 is a possible D gene (6 bases). Per germline, CDR1 SNHLY and CDR2 FYNNEI. This CDR3 region has 15 residues. The germline V and J ends were trimmed by 6 bases and 4 bases, with 18 bases remaining between them. The CDR3 region has the DNA TGTGCCAGCAGCCCCCCCGGGACAATGCGAGAGACCCAGTACTTC. This codes for CASSPPGTMRETQYF.

Regarding this clonotype: A much larger clone is a single base away; this may be a read error. The V call is TRBV20-1, the J call TRBJ1-4; D remains ambiguous. This CDR3 has 13 amino acids. Germline CDR1 and CDR2: DFQATT and SNEGSKA (reference sequence). The CDR3 nucleotides read TGCAGTGCTGCGACGGTAGCTAACGAAAAACTGTTTTTT. Protein product: CSAATVANEKLFF.

The chain employs TRBV4-3 and TRBJ1-5; the D gene is possibly TRBD1 (5 bases). Trimming pared 1 base from V and 6 bases from J, leaving 16 bases between. This CDR3 has 16 residues. CDR1 is LGHNA, CDR2 YSLEER, per germline. In DNA form, the CDR3 reads TGCGCCAGCAGCCAAGGGGTCAGGGTCCCGGCTCAGCCCCAGCATTTT. Amino acid sequence: CASSQGVRVPAQPQHF.

This clonotype appeared once. DNA of the CDR3: TGCAGCGTTGAGCCCGTCACCGGGGAGCTGTTTTTT. Translation gives CSVEPVTGELFF. The genes are TRBV29-1 and TRBJ2-2, with no clear D. This CDR3 spans 12 amino acids. Germline V gene sequence: CDR1 SQVTM, CDR2 ANQGSEA. Trimming shortened V by 3 bases and J by 4 bases, and 6 bases separated the two germline ends.

This clonotype has more than one count but fewer than ten. The J gene is TRBJ1-1, the V gene TRBV20-1; 9 bases align to TRBD1. V dropped 5 bases and J dropped 1; count of bases not matched to a gene: 8. From germline, CDR1 is DFQATT and CDR2 SNEGSKA (reference sequence). The CDR3 loop spans 15 amino acids. The CDR3 is CSAYNTGGKNTEAFF. The CDR3 region has the DNA TGCAGTGCTTATAACACAGGGGGCAAGAACACTGAAGCTTTCTTT.

This clonotype has a handful of counts. The chain recombines TRBV14 with TRBJ1-6; D not certain. Germline loops: CDR1 SGHDN, CDR2 FVKESK. The CDR3 contains 18 residues. The V end was cut by 4 bases, the J end by 0 bases, with 16 bases between. Written as DNA, the CDR3 is TGTGCCAGCAGCCCGAGGACCTCCCCGAGCTCCTATAATTCACCCCTCCACTTT. Its translation: CASSPRTSPSSYNSPLHF.

This clonotype has a handful of counts. The chain carries TRBV29-1 and TRBJ1-2; D uncertain. The V end was cut by 6 bases, the J end by 4 bases, with 12 bases between. Per germline, CDR1 SQVTM and CDR2 ANQGSEA. This CDR3 is built from 12 residues. The CDR3 loop reads CSVLVDPYGYTF. The CDR3 DNA reads TGCAGCGTATTAGTGGACCCCTATGGCTACACCTTC. Together with reference TRBV29-1 and TRBJ1-2, the CDR3 gives the full variable domain: SAVISQKPSRDICQRGTSLTIQCQVDSQVTMMFWYRQQPGQSLTLIATANQGSEATYESGFVIDKFPISRPNLTFSTLTVSNMSPEDSSIYLCSVLVDPYGYTFGSGTRLTVV.

This clonotype was seen repeatedly, ten times or more. The rearrangement links TRBV19 to TRBJ1-1, with D possibly TRBD1 on 5 matching bases. This CDR3 is built from 14 residues. CDR1 is LNHDA, CDR2 SQIVND, per germline (reference sequence). Trimming shortened V by 5 bases and J by 1 base, and 11 bases separated the two germline ends. The CDR3 loop reads CASSPGLGNTEAFF. CDR3 bases: TGTGCCAGTAGTCCAGGGTTGGGGAACACTGAAGCTTTCTTT.

This clonotype was counted a few times. This rearrangement joins TRBV7-9 to TRBJ1-6; 7 bases are a match to TRBD1. CDR3 size: 15 residues. J lost 7 bases, V lost 6 bases, and 9 bases had no gene match. Germline loops: CDR1 SEHNR, CDR2 FQNEAQ (reference sequence). The CDR3 is CASSYHRGRNSPLHF. In DNA, the CDR3 is TGTGCCAGCAGTTATCACAGGGGTCGGAATTCACCCCTCCACTTT.

The chain joins TRBV29-1 to TRBJ1-2; no reliable D call. The germline V gene has CDR1 SQVTM and CDR2 ANQGSEA. This CDR3 is 13 amino acids long. V shed 4 bases and J shed 7 bases, with 16 bases lying between them. CDR3 in DNA: TGCAGCGTTGGTGGGTTAGGAACAAGTGGCTACACCTTC. Translation gives CSVGGLGTSGYTF.

This clonotype was picked up many times. The chain uses TRBV7-8 and TRBJ2-5; D unresolved. There are 14 residues in the CDR3. Trimming left V 5 bases short and J 4 bases short, with 14 bases between. Germline CDR1 reads SGHVS; CDR2 reads FQNEAQ. CDR3 amino acids: CASSPLWWGETQYF. The DNA of the CDR3 is TGTGCCAGCAGCCCGTTATGGTGGGGAGAGACCCAGTACTTC.

The chain carries TRBV20-1 and TRBJ1-2; no reliable D call. Germline V gives CDR1 DFQATT, CDR2 SNEGSKA (reference sequence). Trimming shortened V by 0 bases and J by 4 bases, and 12 bases separated the two germline ends. The CDR3 is 14 residues long. For the CDR3, the DNA is TGCAGTGCTAGAGATCGGCGGAGTTTCTATGGCTACACCTTC. Translating it yields CSARDRRSFYGYTF.

The chain uses TRBV7-3 and TRBJ2-5; D may be TRBD2 (6 bases). The germline V gene has CDR1 SGHTA and CDR2 FQGTGA. V shed 6 bases and J shed 5 bases, with 16 bases lying between them. This CDR3 comprises 14 residues. CDR3 residues: CASSLGREGETQYF. DNA of the CDR3: TGTGCCAGCAGTCTAGGGCGGGAAGGGGAGACCCAGTACTTC.

The V and J genes are TRBV7-2 and TRBJ2-2, with 10 bases lining up with TRBD1. CDR1 and CDR2 from the germline V gene are SGHTA and FQGNSA. Trimming cost V 7 bases and J 6 bases; bases outside gene matches: 11. The CDR3 sequence is 16 residues long. The CDR3 bases are TGTGCCAGCACCCCAGGGACAGGGGATAGTTCCGGGGAGCTGTTTTTT. It translates to CASTPGTGDSSGELFF.

This clonotype came up many times. This chain links TRBV12-3 or TRBV12-4 with TRBJ1-6, with a possible D match to TRBD1 (5 bases). This CDR3 is 13 amino acids long. V gave up 0 bases and J gave up 12 bases, with 9 bases separating them. The chain's CDR3 is CASSLAYRLPLHF. The CDR3 region has the DNA TGTGCCAGCAGTTTAGCCTACAGGTTACCCCTCCACTTT.

Here the CDR3 DNA reads TGCAGCGCGGGCAACCCCTACGAGCAGTACTTC. Translating it yields CSAGNPYEQYF. The genes are TRBV29-1 and TRBJ2-7; D remains unclear. The CDR3 consists of 11 residues. V dropped 7 bases and J dropped 2 bases, with 9 bases sitting between them. Germline V lookup: CDR1 SQVTM, CDR2 ANQGSEA.

The V call is TRBV7-2, the J call TRBJ2-1; tentative D call: TRBD2 (6 bases). The CDR3 runs to 15 residues. Germline V gives CDR1 SGHTA, CDR2 FQGNSA. V was cut by 6 bases and J by 9 bases, with 21 bases left in between. The CDR3 loop is CASSPLPGVSTEQFF. The CDR3 nucleotides are TGTGCCAGCAGTCCACTCCCGGGGGTCTCGACTGAGCAGTTCTTC.

The V and J genes are TRBV28 and TRBJ1-2; no clear D. Germline CDR1 is MDHEN and CDR2 is SYDVKM. The CDR3 contains 13 residues. V lost 7 bases and J lost 1, with 10 bases in between. The CDR3 nucleotides are TGTGCCAGCACCCCAGCTAGTAACTATGGCTACACCTTC. Protein sequence: CASTPASNYGYTF.

In DNA form, the CDR3 reads TGTGCCAGCAGCGAGCAGGAAGGGGAGACCCAGTACTTC. Translation: CASSEQEGETQYF. V usage is TRBV6-2 or TRBV6-3 and J usage is TRBJ2-5; no clear D. V lost 6 bases, J lost 5 bases, and 13 bases lay in between. The CDR3 consists of 13 residues. Germline CDR1 reads MNHEY; CDR2 reads SVGEGT.

This clonotype was observed a handful of times. The chain recombines TRBV5-6 with TRBJ1-4; no firm D call. V was cut by 0 bases and J by 0 bases, with 12 bases left in between. The CDR3 sequence is 17 residues long. Germline CDR1 SGHDT, CDR2 YYEEEE. CDR3 protein: CASSLGRSIPTNEKLFF. The CDR3 DNA follows: TGTGCCAGCAGCTTGGGGCGAAGTATCCCAACTAATGAAAAACTGTTTTTT.

There are a few counts of this clonotype. This sequence joins TRBV13 and TRBJ2-5; the match to TRBD2 covers 16 bases. This CDR3 contains 18 residues. Germline CDR1 is PRHDT and CDR2 is FYEKMQ (reference sequence). Losses at the gene ends were 5 bases for V and 5 bases for J; bases not matched to a gene: 11. The CDR3 is CASSQVPGTSGGAETQYF. The CDR3 DNA reads TGTGCCAGCAGCCAAGTACCCGGGACTAGCGGGGGGGCTGAGACCCAGTACTTC.

The genes are TRBV7-2 and TRBJ2-7; the match to TRBD2 covers 14 bases. After removal of 4 bases from V and 6 bases from J, the junction contained 11 bases not matched to a gene. This CDR3 contains 17 residues. Germline loops: CDR1 SGHTA, CDR2 FQGNSA. CDR3 residues: CASSYGVPGTSGGEQYF. In DNA, the CDR3 is TGTGCCAGCAGCTATGGTGTACCCGGGACTAGCGGGGGCGAGCAGTACTTC.

The table lists this clonotype with a few counts. CDR3 sequence (DNA): TGTGCCATCAGTGGGGGTAACAGCGGATCCTACGAGCAGTACTTC. Its protein product is CAISGGNSGSYEQYF. The gene calls are TRBV10-3 and TRBJ2-7; D is perhaps TRBD2 (5 bases). The V gene lost 4 bases and the J gene lost 1 base, with 14 bases spanning the gap. Germline V gene data show CDR1 as ENHRY and CDR2 as SYGVKD. This CDR3 region has 15 residues.